Presented here are 23 T cell receptor beta chains from one specimen sequenced in a study of shared clonotypes between healthy human individuals. Assay used: immunoSEQ multiplex PCR; TCRdb lists only in-frame clones, some missing. Of about 120,000 clones in the sample, around 68% were seen once. The sample taken for sequencing was memory CD8+ T cells sorted from blood. Described subset: CD45RO+ cells pooled with CCR7-negative TemRA cells. The receptors come from a woman aged 25 to 39 in good health.

This clone was counted ten times or more. J is TRBJ2-7 and V is TRBV2, with D hard to call. The CDR3 totals 13 residues. CDR1 is SNHLY and CDR2 is FYNNEI in the germline V gene. Trimming pared 4 bases from V and 3 bases from J, leaving 10 bases between. The chain's CDR3 is CASSGTYNYEQYF. The CDR3 DNA follows: TGTGCCAGCAGTGGGACCTACAACTACGAGCAGTACTTC. Full variable domain (remainder filled in from reference TRBV2 and TRBJ2-7): EPEVTQTPSHQVTQMGQEVILRCVPISNHLYFYWYRQILGQKVEFLVSFYNNEISEKSEIFDDQFSVERPDGSNFTLKIRSTKLEDSAMYFCASSGTYNYEQYFGPGTRLTVT.

The rearrangement links TRBV7-9 to TRBJ1-2, with 9 bases that match TRBD1. V lost 1 base to trimming and J lost 14 bases; unmatched junction nucleotides: 14. The CDR3 consists of 15 residues. CDR1 is SEHNR and CDR2 is FQNEAQ in the germline V gene (reference sequence). As DNA, the CDR3 is TGTGCCAGCAGCTTAGAAGGGACAGGGATCATTTCGACGACCTTC. This encodes CASSLEGTGIISTTF.

A remark on this clone: A far larger clone differs by one base, so this is likely a read error. Other nucleotide sequences in the sample specify the same CDR3. The CDR3 bases are TGTGCCAGCAGGTGGGACGGAGAGGCCGGGGAGTTGTTTTTT. Translated, it gives CASRWDGEAGELFF. This chain links TRBV25-1 with TRBJ2-2; either TRBD1 or TRBD2 may supply D (5 bases each). The length of the CDR3 is 14 residues. Germline CDR1 is MGHDK and CDR2 is SYGVNS.

This clone was observed a single time. The chain recombines TRBV5-6 with TRBJ1-2; 7 nucleotides match TRBD1. J lost 0 bases, V lost 6 bases, and 8 bases had no gene match. The length of the CDR3 is 15 residues. From germline, CDR1 is SGHDT and CDR2 YYEEEE. CDR3: CASKEWGQPNYGYTF. CDR3 sequence (DNA): TGTGCCAGCAAGGAGTGGGGACAGCCTAACTATGGCTACACCTTC.

This chain uses TRBV5-8 with TRBJ2-7; maybe TRBD1 (6 bases). Germline V gene lookup returns CDR1 SGHTS and CDR2 YDEGEE. V gave up 8 bases and J gave up 2 bases, with 11 bases separating them. This CDR3 region has 12 residues. In DNA, the CDR3 is TGTGCCAGTGGCCGGGACACCTACGAGCAGTACTTC. It translates to CASGRDTYEQYF.

This clone came up a few times. The chain has TRBV28 and TRBJ1-2; no definite D call. V dropped 3 bases and J dropped 6 bases, with 14 bases sitting between them. This CDR3 spans 14 amino acids. Germline lookup yields CDR1 MDHEN and CDR2 SYDVKM. CDR3 amino acids: CASSLSKGGDGYTF. The CDR3 nucleotides read TGTGCCAGCAGTTTGTCTAAGGGAGGAGATGGCTACACCTTC.

This clone appeared a few times. The V gene is TRBV6-4, the J gene TRBJ2-2; a possible D gene is TRBD2 (6 bases). Germline V CDR1 and CDR2: MRHNA, SNTAGT. There are 16 residues in the CDR3. The germline V and J ends were trimmed by 4 bases and 2 bases, with 14 bases remaining between them. For the CDR3, the DNA is TGTGCCAGCAGTGGGGTAGCGGAATCTAACACCGGGGAGCTGTTTTTT. Protein: CASSGVAESNTGELFF.

The genes are TRBV2 and TRBJ1-2; possible D gene TRBD1, 6 bases. Trimming removed 5 bases at V and 0 bases at J, with 10 bases between. The germline V gene encodes CDR1 SNHLY and CDR2 FYNNEI. The CDR3 is made up of 14 amino acids. The CDR3 nucleotides read TGTGCCAGCAGTCCCGGGACAACTAACTATGGCTACACCTTC. Translation: CASSPGTTNYGYTF.

The chain uses TRBV29-1 and TRBJ2-1; TRBD1 aligns across 8 bases. The germline gives CDR1 SQVTM, CDR2 ANQGSEA. This CDR3 region has 12 residues. The V and J ends lost 6 bases and 7 bases, in that order; junction bases with no gene match: 5. CDR3 sequence: CSVEYRGNEQFF. The CDR3 region has the DNA TGCAGCGTCGAATACAGGGGGAATGAGCAGTTCTTC.

The V gene is TRBV4-2, the J gene TRBJ2-5; perhaps TRBD2 as D (5 bases). The CDR3 runs 17 residues. Per the germline V gene, CDR1 is LGHNA and CDR2 is YNFKEQ. V lost 0 bases to trimming and J lost 5 bases, with 19 bases between them. The CDR3 is CASSQDEDYGRVETQYF. CDR3 DNA: TGTGCCAGCAGCCAAGATGAAGACTATGGTCGGGTGGAGACCCAGTACTTC.

This CDR3 is CASSPSAGAVSEQFF. CDR3 sequence (DNA): TGTGCCAGCAGTCCCAGTGCGGGAGCGGTGAGTGAGCAGTTCTTC. The chain carries TRBV27 and TRBJ2-1; TRBD2 agrees at 7 bases. The V gene end was trimmed by 5 bases and the J gene end by 9 bases; junction bases not matched to a gene: 13. The CDR3 loop spans 15 amino acids. The germline V gene encodes CDR1 MNHEY and CDR2 SMNVEV (reference sequence).

The genes are TRBV7-8 and TRBJ2-6, with D possibly being TRBD1 or TRBD2 (5 bases each). Trimming shortened V by 4 bases and J by 0 bases, and 13 bases separated the two germline ends. This CDR3 contains 17 residues. The germline gives CDR1 SGHVS, CDR2 FQNEAQ. The CDR3 DNA is TGTGCCAGCAGCTCTAGCCAGGGTCTCTCTGGGGCCAACGTCCTGACTTTC. This gives the protein CASSSSQGLSGANVLTF.

The chain uses TRBV5-8 and TRBJ2-2; 10 positions match TRBD1. Germline trimming cut 3 bases from V and 5 bases from J; bases unmatched to any gene: 4. Germline CDR1 SGHTS, CDR2 YDEGEE. The CDR3 extends over 15 amino acids. As DNA, the CDR3 is TGTGCCAGCAGCTCTGACAGGGGGCGGACCGGGGAGCTGTTTTTT. It is translated as CASSSDRGRTGELFF.

The V gene is TRBV19, the J gene TRBJ2-5; D remains ambiguous. Gene TRBJ2-7 matches the end of the DNA better, so the J call may be wrong. Looked up from germline, CDR1 is LNHDA and CDR2 is SQIVND (reference sequence). CDR3 length: 13 amino acids. CDR3 amino acids: CASSRGSAYEQYF. CDR3 DNA sequence: TGTGCCAGTAGTAGGGGAAGCGCCTACGAGCAGTACTTC.

This clone has only a few counts. The chain employs TRBV6-5 and TRBJ2-7; weak D call: TRBD2 (5 bases). V lost 2 bases, J lost 5 bases, and 10 bases lay in between. Germline lookup yields CDR1 MNHEY and CDR2 SVGAGI. The CDR3 is 13 residues long. The CDR3 nucleotides read TGTGCCAGCAGTTACGGTAGCGCTGACGAGCAGTACTTC. Translation: CASSYGSADEQYF.

The rearrangement links TRBV23-1 to TRBJ1-5; D is perhaps TRBD1 (5 bases). TRBV23-1 is classed as an ORF, of uncertain function. The length of the CDR3 is 18 residues. Trimming cost V 11 bases and J 0 bases, with 26 bases left between them. In DNA form, the CDR3 reads TGCGCCTTTTTCCCGTACCCTGGGACGGAGAATAGCAATCAGCCCCAGCATTTT. Translating gives CAFFPYPGTENSNQPQHF.

V is TRBV11-2 and J is TRBJ2-3, with 10 bases that match TRBD1. The CDR3 totals 17 residues. Germline V lookup: CDR1 SGHAT, CDR2 FQNNGV. Trimming cost V 0 bases and J 2 bases; bases outside gene matches: 5. The CDR3 spells CASSLDRQGAYTDTQYF. The CDR3 DNA sequence: TGTGCCAGCAGCTTAGATAGACAGGGGGCCTACACAGATACGCAGTATTTT.

This clone was counted a single time. This chain links TRBV5-2 with TRBJ1-4; TRBD1 was called by the table and not checked on the DNA. TRBV5-2 is an annotated pseudogene. CDR3 length: 17 amino acids. CDR3 region: CASSLATGGFSNEKLFF. The CDR3 coding sequence is TGTGCCAGCAGCTTGGCGACAGGGGGCTTCTCTAATGAAAAACTGTTTTTT.

This clone came up once. The chain combines TRBV5-1 with TRBJ2-7; the match to TRBD2 covers 10 bases. CDR1 is SGHRS, CDR2 YFSETQ, per germline. The trim removed 4 bases at V and 5 bases at J, leaving 9 bases unmatched. The CDR3 length is 15 residues. CDR3 residues: CASSTGLAEADEQYF. CDR3 DNA sequence: TGCGCCAGCAGCACAGGACTAGCGGAGGCAGACGAGCAGTACTTC.

The CDR3 spells CASSQGAFTSGRVTGELFF. The CDR3, as DNA: TGCGCCAGCAGCCAAGGTGCCTTTACTAGCGGGAGGGTGACCGGGGAGCTGTTTTTT. The chain employs TRBV4-1 and TRBJ2-2, with 13 bases matching TRBD2. The V gene's germline CDR1 is MGHRA and CDR2 YSYEKL. V gave up 1 base and J gave up 5 bases; unmatched junction bases: 10. The CDR3 sequence is 19 residues long.

This clone was detected only a few times. This chain links TRBV5-1 with TRBJ2-7; TRBD1 aligns across 7 bases. The V gene end was trimmed by 4 bases and the J gene end by 5 bases; junction bases not matched to a gene: 15. From germline, CDR1 is SGHRS and CDR2 YFSETQ. The CDR3 consists of 16 residues. CDR3 sequence (DNA): TGCGCCAGCAGCCACCTTAGGGACAGTCGACATGACGAGCAGTACTTC. Amino acid sequence: CASSHLRDSRHDEQYF.

The rearrangement links TRBV18 to TRBJ1-1; tentatively, D is TRBD1 (6 bases). Trimming left V 1 base short and J 0 bases short, with 6 bases between. The length of the CDR3 is 14 residues. Germline V gives CDR1 KGHSH, CDR2 LQKENI. CDR3 bases: TGTGCCAGCTCACCACAGGGGGTGAACACTGAAGCTTTCTTT. The encoded protein is CASSPQGVNTEAFF.

The chain is built from TRBV4-1 and TRBJ1-2; D remains unclear. The CDR3 has 11 amino acids. Germline CDR1 reads MGHRA; CDR2 reads YSYEKL. The ends were cut back, 3 bases at V and 8 bases at J, with 7 bases in the middle. DNA for the CDR3: TGCGCCAGCAGCCAGGACGGGGGCTACACCTTC. Its translation: CASSQDGGYTF.